This T cell receptor beta chain was found in a study of blood T cells in healthy people across ages. This clonotype has more than one count but fewer than ten. The authors ran a second PCR of 7 to 11 cycles using a sample-barcoded 5' primer and a J-beta primer mix. TCRdb called the 5' RACE reads again in MiXCR, with one record for every CDR3 protein. The sample shows 750,000 to 950,000 distinct CDR3 sequences, roughly 28% of them seen only once. These same data were also listed under a study on T cells of mothers and their children.

The TCR was taken from a woman aged 40 to 50 in good health. Sequenced input: blood.

CDR3 bases: TGTGCCATCAGTGAGGGAGGTCCGGGTGGGACCCAGTACTTC. This gives the protein CAISEGGPGGTQYF. The V call is TRBV10-3, the J call TRBJ2-5; maybe TRBD2 (5 bases). The CDR3 loop spans 14 amino acids. The germline V gene has CDR1 ENHRY and CDR2 SYGVKD. Deletions cut 2 bases from V and 7 bases from J, with 14 bases between.